A selection of T cell receptor beta chains follows, all from one sample in a study of cytomegalovirus exposure and HLA in healthy donors. Using immunoSEQ multiplex PCR, the repertoire was profiled, and TCRdb retains in-frame clones only, with some absent. The sample includes around 140,000 clones. The sequenced sample was PBMCs. The receptors stem from a male donor in good health and CMV-seronegative. Each CDR3 is given without its conserved first and last residue. Fields, in order: V gene, CDR3 protein.

V gene: TRBV4-3; CDR3 protein: ASSQDRFEGSYEQY
V gene: TRBV6-5; CDR3 protein: ASSYRQDRDEKLF
V gene: TRBV6-5; CDR3 protein: ASRQTGAYGYT
V gene: TRBV19; CDR3 protein: ASSARRGRLSNQPQH
V gene: TRBV27; CDR3 protein: ASRGPGTGAYGYT
V gene: TRBV30; CDR3 protein: AWRDLGVRETQY
V gene: TRBV5-4; CDR3 protein: ASSTWVEGEAF
V gene: TRBV29-1; CDR3 protein: SVDSRAGEETQY
V gene: TRBV11-1; CDR3 protein: ASSWTSSAGEKLF
V gene: TRBV7-8; CDR3 protein: ASSQQRTVAQH
V gene: TRBV7-2; CDR3 protein: ASSLTVGTVSEAF
V gene: TRBV7-6; CDR3 protein: ASSLALGLAGGNEQF
V gene: TRBV19; CDR3 protein: ASSIGGGAVYEQY
V gene: TRBV28; CDR3 protein: ASFSPGQGVHQPQH
V gene: TRBV27; CDR3 protein: ASSLSVRGQETQY
V gene: TRBV23-1; CDR3 protein: ASSHREPQH
V gene: TRBV7-2; CDR3 protein: ASTSLSTGELF
V gene: TRBV9; CDR3 protein: ASSVSGTNYGYT
V gene: TRBV7-9; CDR3 protein: ASSLGRTATIYEQY
V gene: TRBV9; CDR3 protein: ASSVATNYGYT
V gene: TRBV7-2; CDR3 protein: ASSFKPRGTEAF
V gene: TRBV30; CDR3 protein: AWSDPSGGLYNEQF
V gene: TRBV5-1; CDR3 protein: ASSRDRATGELF
V gene: TRBV19; CDR3 protein: ASSFASGRAWEQY
V gene: TRBV4-3; CDR3 protein: ASSQDIGTSVTSSYNEQF
V gene: TRBV14; CDR3 protein: ASTPGRGGHEQF
V gene: TRBV19; CDR3 protein: ASSRRREAYEQY
V gene: TRBV19; CDR3 protein: ATSDFRGPRGSEAF
V gene: TRBV28; CDR3 protein: ASSLLIGVSGYT
V gene: TRBV18; CDR3 protein: ASSPGRGYGYT
V gene: TRBV28; CDR3 protein: ASRLAGAGETQY
V gene: TRBV30; CDR3 protein: AWKRTWGDGVTTNEKLF
V gene: TRBV5-1; CDR3 protein: ASSLEVSGYTEAF
V gene: TRBV7-2; CDR3 protein: ASSSEDRVGRRTNYGYT
V gene: TRBV7-2; CDR3 protein: ASSLAQGNQPQH
V gene: TRBV19; CDR3 protein: ASSPWTGGTNQPQH
V gene: TRBV19; CDR3 protein: ASRQEDPRPQH